The source of this TCR beta chain is a study of blood T cell repertoires in COVID-19. In the study overall: COVID-19 samples collected from the United States, Italy and Spain covered acute and convalescent phases.

The V and J ends lost 5 bases and 0 bases respectively, with 9 bases between them. The CDR3 loop spans 14 amino acids. Germline V gene data show CDR1 as SGHRS and CDR2 as YFSETQ. In its sample, this clone was seen a few times. Authors' analysis steps: Amplified reference gene primers provided the basis for estimating nucleated cell counts. TCRdb's copy holds only in-frame clones and misses some; the assay was immunoSEQ multiplex PCR. The V and J calls and clone size come from that table; D and trimming were worked out from the DNA. The sample has just over 250,000 clones, about nine tenths seen once. This chain connects TRBV5-1 to TRBJ2-1; possible D gene TRBD2, 6 bases. This receptor was identified in a man aged 55 to 70 who had recovered from COVID-19. The sample taken for sequencing was peripheral blood. CDR3 protein: CASSSGGSYNEQFF. CDR3 in DNA: TGCGCCAGCAGTTCCGGGGGCTCCTACAATGAGCAGTTCTTC.